This entry features one T cell receptor (beta chain) sequence. The antigen is undetermined. A much larger clone lies a single base off, so this may be a read error. A minimum of 5.5 micrograms of total RNA was extracted per sample. Combining a sample-barcoded 5' primer with a J-beta primer mix, a second PCR ran for 7 to 11 cycles. Carrying 12 random nucleotides, a template-switch adaptor labeled each individual cDNA molecule. Each CDR3 protein is one row after TCRdb ran MiXCR on the 5' RACE reads. This sample carries around 790,000 distinct CDR3 sequences, around 42% of them seen once, and the ten largest clones take 15% to 25%. These data belong to a study of blood T cells in healthy people across ages. Regarding the study as a whole: A roughly linear age-dependent decrease characterized TCR beta diversity per million T cells.

Germline V gene data show CDR1 as SGHTA and CDR2 as FQGNSA. The CDR3 sequence is 14 residues long. The receptor comes from a man between 60 and 75 years old in good health. Sequenced sample: blood. The V gene is TRBV7-2, the J gene TRBJ2-7; 9 positions agree with TRBD2. The CDR3 coding sequence is TGTGTCAGCAGCTTGAAAGCGGGGGGCCACGAGCAGTACTTC. Amino acid sequence: CVSSLKAGGHEQYF. Full variable domain (remainder filled in from reference TRBV7-2 and TRBJ2-7): GAGVSQSPSNKVTEKGKDVELRCDPISGHTALYWYRQSLGQGLEFLIYFQGNSAPDKSGLPSDRFSAERTGGSVSTLTIQRTQQEDSAVYLCVSSLKAGGHEQYFGPGTRLTVT.